Listed below are T cell receptor beta chains from one sample, sequenced in a study of T-cell memory formation after mild COVID-19. TCRdb processed the 5' RACE reads anew with MiXCR; each CDR3 protein has one entry. The sample includes a few hundred thousand distinct CDR3 sequences, roughly a fifth of them seen just once. The sequenced sample consisted of PBMCs or a T cell subset sorted from them (not recorded which). The receptors were gathered from a man younger than 30 who had mild COVID-19 (a few samples of this study predate the infection). Cell type and time point are not known. Each CDR3 is given with its conserved first and last residue. The D gene is left open where the match is weak. Some rows have no size entry. The others give once, few or many, or a class for an expanded clone.

size: few; V: TRBV29-1; D: TRBD2; length: 13; J: TRBJ2-7; DNA: TGCAGCGTCTCTAGCGGGGCCACCTACGAGCAGTACTTC; CDR3: CSVSSGATYEQYF
size: NA; V: TRBV7-2; D: NA; length: 15; J: TRBJ1-1; DNA: TGTGCCAGCAGCCCAAGGGGTGGGTTTTACACTGAAGCTTTCTTT; CDR3: CASSPRGGFYTEAFF
size: NA; V: TRBV20-1; D: TRBD1; length: 14; J: TRBJ1-4; DNA: TGCAGTGCGCTGACAGGGGCAACTAATGAAAAACTGTTTTTT; CDR3: CSALTGATNEKLFF
size: NA; V: TRBV21-1; D: NA; length: 13; J: TRBJ1-2; DNA: TGTGCCAGCAGGAACGGACAGGGGAATGGCTACACCTTC; CDR3: CASRNGQGNGYTF
size: NA; V: TRBV6-6; D: NA; length: 16; J: TRBJ2-4; DNA: TGTGCCAGCAGTTACAACTCAGAAGGGGGTCAAAACATTCAGTACTTC; CDR3: CASSYNSEGGQNIQYF
size: NA; V: TRBV9; D: NA; length: 14; J: TRBJ1-2; DNA: TGTGCCAGCAGCGCAAATGGGGCAGGGAATGGCTACACCTTC; CDR3: CASSANGAGNGYTF
size: NA; V: TRBV7-9; D: TRBD2; length: 23; J: TRBJ2-3; DNA: TGTGCCAGCAGCTTAGACTGGAAAAGACACGGGACTAGCGGGTGGACTAGCACAGATACGCAGTATTTT; CDR3: CASSLDWKRHGTSGWTSTDTQYF
size: NA; V: TRBV7-9; D: NA; length: 14; J: TRBJ1-2; DNA: TGTGCCAGCAGCTTAGTGGGGGACAACTATGGCTACACCTTC; CDR3: CASSLVGDNYGYTF
size: NA; V: TRBV18; D: NA; length: 14; J: TRBJ1-4; DNA: TGTGCCAGCTCTCGCATGGGTACTAATGAAAAACTGTTTTTT; CDR3: CASSRMGTNEKLFF
size: NA; V: TRBV5-1; D: NA; length: 14; J: TRBJ2-5; DNA: TGCGCCAGCAGCTCCCTTCGGGGACGAGAGACCCAGTACTTC; CDR3: CASSSLRGRETQYF
size: NA; V: TRBV5-6; D: NA; length: 14; J: TRBJ1-2; DNA: TGTGCCAGCAGCAATACGGGGGTCCCCTATGGCTACACCTTC; CDR3: CASSNTGVPYGYTF
size: few; V: TRBV4-3; D: NA; length: 16; J: TRBJ2-1; DNA: TGCGCCAGCAGCCAGGTAGGACAATCGAGAGGCAATGAGCAGTTCTTC; CDR3: CASSQVGQSRGNEQFF
size: NA; V: TRBV5-1; D: TRBD1; length: 16; J: TRBJ2-7; DNA: TGCGCCAGCAGCTTGGAGGGGACAGGGGGCTTCCACGAGCAGTACTTC; CDR3: CASSLEGTGGFHEQYF
size: few; V: TRBV9; D: TRBD2; length: 15; J: TRBJ2-3; DNA: TGTGCCAGCACGAAAACCGGGACTAGCATAGATACGCAGTATTTT; CDR3: CASTKTGTSIDTQYF
size: NA; V: TRBV28; D: TRBD1; length: 15; J: TRBJ2-4; DNA: TGTGCCAGCCTGCCCGGAGGGACAGGGGGAAACATTCAGTACTTC; CDR3: CASLPGGTGGNIQYF
size: few; V: TRBV4-1; D: NA; length: 15; J: TRBJ1-4; DNA: TGCGCCAGCACCACATTCAGCGCAACTAATGAAAAACTGTTTTTT; CDR3: CASTTFSATNEKLFF
size: few; V: TRBV7-9; D: TRBD1; length: 15; J: TRBJ1-2; DNA: TGTGCCAGCAGCTTAGTGACAGACAGGGGCTATGGCTACACCTTC; CDR3: CASSLVTDRGYGYTF
size: few; V: TRBV11-2; D: NA; length: 14; J: TRBJ2-5; DNA: TGTGCCAGCAGCTTAGGGTACAGCCAAGAGACCCAGTACTTC; CDR3: CASSLGYSQETQYF
size: NA; V: TRBV11-2; D: TRBD1; length: 15; J: TRBJ1-2; DNA: TGTGCCAGCAGCGGACTCAGGGGGCTGTCTTCTGGCTACACCTTC; CDR3: CASSGLRGLSSGYTF
size: NA; V: TRBV5-4; D: NA; length: 16; J: TRBJ2-1; DNA: TGTGCCAGCAGCTTGGCTGGACGCAGGGGACCTGGTGAGCAGTTCTTC; CDR3: CASSLAGRRGPGEQFF
size: many; V: TRBV5-1; D: TRBD1; length: 12; J: TRBJ1-2; DNA: TGTGCCAGCAGCCTCGGGACAGGTGGCTACACCTTC; CDR3: CASSLGTGGYTF
size: NA; V: TRBV6-6; D: TRBD1; length: 17; J: TRBJ2-4; DNA: TGTGCCAGCAGTTACAAAGCTGGGACAGGGCTGTGGCACATTCAGTACTTC; CDR3: CASSYKAGTGLWHIQYF
size: few; V: TRBV7-9; D: NA; length: 21; J: TRBJ2-5; DNA: TGTGCCAGCAGCTTTTTTAGACTGCGAGGGGGCGCGGGACACAGGGGAGAGACCCAGTACTTC; CDR3: CASSFFRLRGGAGHRGETQYF
size: NA; V: TRBV2; D: NA; length: 14; J: TRBJ2-7; DNA: TGTGCCAGCGGGGGGCCCCCAATTAATTACGAGCAGTACTTC; CDR3: CASGGPPINYEQYF
size: NA; V: TRBV12-3/TRBV12-4; D: NA; length: 12; J: TRBJ2-5; DNA: TGTGCCAGCGGGAAGCGGGTGGGGACCCAGTACTTC; CDR3: CASGKRVGTQYF
size: NA; V: TRBV27; D: NA; length: 16; J: TRBJ2-5; DNA: TGTGCCAGCAGTTTCTTGGCGGGGGCCATAGGGGAGACCCAGTACTTC; CDR3: CASSFLAGAIGETQYF
size: NA; V: TRBV12-3/TRBV12-4; D: NA; length: 14; J: TRBJ2-2; DNA: TGTGCCAGCAGTTCTGAACTCAACACCGGGGAGCTGTTTTTT; CDR3: CASSSELNTGELFF
size: few; V: TRBV5-1; D: TRBD2; length: 15; J: TRBJ2-5; DNA: TGCGCCAGCAGCTTGGGCGGGACTAGGGGAGAGACCCAGTACTTC; CDR3: CASSLGGTRGETQYF
size: NA; V: TRBV27; D: TRBD1; length: 15; J: TRBJ2-5; DNA: TGTGCCAGCAGTGGCCGGGACAGTTACCAAGAGACCCAGTACTTC; CDR3: CASSGRDSYQETQYF
size: NA; V: TRBV7-6; D: NA; length: 17; J: TRBJ2-5; DNA: TGTGCCAGCAGCCTCCACCCCCGGGTCACAGGCCCAGAGACCCAGTACTTC; CDR3: CASSLHPRVTGPETQYF
size: NA; V: TRBV5-6; D: NA; length: 12; J: TRBJ2-7; DNA: TGTGCCAGCAGCTTGTACGGGACACACGACCGCTTC; CDR3: CASSLYGTHDRF
size: few; V: TRBV5-1; D: NA; length: 19; J: TRBJ2-3; DNA: TGCGCCAGCAGCTTGGAGGGTAGAGTAAGGCTCCTCTTCACAGATACGCAGTATTTT; CDR3: CASSLEGRVRLLFTDTQYF
size: few; V: TRBV4-3; D: NA; length: 15; J: TRBJ2-5; DNA: TGCGCCAGCAGCCAAATTCAAGATTCGAGGGAGACCCAGTACTTC; CDR3: CASSQIQDSRETQYF
size: NA; V: TRBV6-2/TRBV6-3; D: NA; length: 13; J: TRBJ2-7; DNA: TGTGCCAGCAGTCCCGGCGGGGTCTACGAGCAGTACTTC; CDR3: CASSPGGVYEQYF
size: many; V: TRBV19; D: TRBD1; length: 13; J: TRBJ2-1; DNA: TGTGCCAGTAGTAGGGTGGGACAGAATGAGCAGTTCTTC; CDR3: CASSRVGQNEQFF
size: NA; V: TRBV20-1; D: NA; length: 15; J: TRBJ2-5; DNA: TGCAGTAACAGCCAAGCAGGGGGGGCAGGAGAGACCCAGTACTTC; CDR3: CSNSQAGGAGETQYF
size: few; V: TRBV5-1; D: NA; length: 13; J: TRBJ2-5; DNA: TGCGCCAGCAGAGGAGGCCAAAGGGAGACCCAGTACTTC; CDR3: CASRGGQRETQYF
size: NA; V: TRBV6-2/TRBV6-3; D: NA; length: 14; J: TRBJ1-5; DNA: TGTGCCAGCAGTTACTTAGCAAGAAATCAGCCCCAGCATTTT; CDR3: CASSYLARNQPQHF
size: NA; V: TRBV3-1; D: NA; length: 16; J: TRBJ1-3; DNA: TGTGCCAGCAGCCCCCGGACGTACGACTCTGGAAACACCATATATTTT; CDR3: CASSPRTYDSGNTIYF
size: few; V: TRBV9; D: NA; length: 12; J: TRBJ2-1; DNA: TGTGCCAGCAGCGCTCTAGCTAGTGAGCAGTTCTTC; CDR3: CASSALASEQFF
size: NA; V: TRBV7-2; D: NA; length: 15; J: TRBJ1-1; DNA: TGTGCCAGCAGCTTCCTCGGGAGATTAAACACTGAAGCTTTCTTT; CDR3: CASSFLGRLNTEAFF